This TCR beta chain was identified during a study of OX40 agonist ivuxolimab in advanced cancers. Study-wide context: While on treatment, patients had intravenous ivuxolimab at 0.01 to 10 mg/kg every 2 weeks.

Findings and limits, study-wide: Nonresponders included some who also had low normalized T-cell clonal expansion.

Repertoires were generated with immunoSEQ multiplex PCR, while TCRdb's copy carries only in-frame clones and drops some. The sample records 65,000 to 95,000 clones, 70% to 90% being singletons. With baseline, cycle 4 day 1, and cycle 7 day 1 as timepoints, blood was sampled. Comment on this clone: Its antigen is not identified.

The germline V and J ends were trimmed by 7 bases and 2 bases, with 15 bases remaining between them. CDR3 length: 14 amino acids. Germline assignment: CDR1 SNHLY and CDR2 FYNNEI. The sample was CD4+ or CD8+ T cells sorted from blood, taken in a trial of the OX40 agonist ivuxolimab. The sequence came from an adult with an advanced solid tumor such as melanoma, head and neck, liver or kidney cancer. This chain links TRBV2 with TRBJ2-7; D possibly corresponds to TRBD1 (6 bases). CDR3: CASTPDRFPYEQYF. The CDR3 DNA reads as TGTGCCAGCACCCCCGACAGGTTTCCCTACGAGCAGTACTTC.